The 31 T cell receptor beta chains listed next were all sequenced from one sample in a study of blood T cell repertoires in COVID-19. Assay: immunoSEQ multiplex PCR; the TCRdb copy retains only in-frame clones and omits some. The repertoire consists of more than 95,000 clones, with about 90% occurring once and the leading ten covering 6.2%. The material sequenced was peripheral blood. The receptors originated from a human donor in a cohort sampled during active COVID-19.

The rearrangement uses TRBV27 and TRBJ1-5; 9 positions agree with TRBD1. The junction had 6 bases not matched to a gene; V was cut back by 5 bases and J by 7 bases. CDR1 and CDR2 from the germline V gene are MNHEY and SMNVEV (reference sequence). The length of the CDR3 is 14 residues. CDR3 bases: TGTGCCAGCAGTCTACAGGGGGCAGACCAGCCCCAGCATTTT. It yields the protein CASSLQGADQPQHF.

This clone came up once. This sequence joins TRBV5-3 and TRBJ2-7, with a possible D match to TRBD1 (6 bases). TRBV5-3 is known as an ORF, though its function is uncertain. CDR3 size: 15 residues. Trimming stripped 4 bases from V and 1 base from J, with 15 bases between. DNA of the CDR3: TGTGCCAGAAGCAGCCCCGGACAGCGATCCTACGAGCAGTACTTC. Its translation: CARSSPGQRSYEQYF.

CDR3 amino acids: CACQGYSNQPQHF. The CDR3 nucleotides are TGTGCCTGTCAGGGTTATAGCAATCAGCCCCAGCATTTT. V gene TRBV30 combines with J gene TRBJ1-5; D may be TRBD1 (5 bases). Trimming removed 6 bases at V and 0 bases at J, with 9 bases between. From germline, CDR1 is GTSNPN and CDR2 SVGIG (reference sequence). The CDR3 is 13 residues long.

CDR3 in DNA: TGTGCCAGCAGCTTGGGAGGGTACGGTGAGCAGTTCTTC. It yields the protein CASSLGGYGEQFF. The chain employs TRBV7-7 and TRBJ2-1; TRBD2 aligns across 7 bases. The CDR3 is 13 residues long. V shed 3 bases, J shed 9 bases, and the junction held 5 bases outside the gene matches. Germline lookup yields CDR1 SSHAT and CDR2 FNYEAQ (reference sequence).

The chain couples TRBV6-5 to TRBJ2-3; no definite D call. Per germline, CDR1 MNHEY and CDR2 SVGAGI. V lost 0 bases, J lost 0 bases, and 7 bases lay in between. CDR3 length: 15 amino acids. CDR3 residues: CASSYSATSTDTQYF. In nucleotides, the CDR3 is TGTGCCAGCAGTTACTCAGCGACCAGCACAGATACGCAGTATTTT.

CDR3 DNA sequence: TGTGCCAGCAGCTTGGCCGGCTCTAGCGAAAACTACGAGCAGTACTTC. Translated: CASSLAGSSENYEQYF. V and J are TRBV5-6 and TRBJ2-7, with D possibly matching TRBD2 (6 bases). V was trimmed by 0 bases and J by 3 bases, leaving 16 bases between them. CDR1 and CDR2 (germline): SGHDT, YYEEEE. CDR3 length equals 16 residues. Looking up the rest from reference TRBV5-6 and TRBJ2-7 gives the full variable domain: DAGVTQSPTHLIKTRGQQVTLRCSPKSGHDTVSWYQQALGQGPQFIFQYYEEEERQRGNFPDRFSGHQFPNYSSELNVNALLLGDSALYLCASSLAGSSENYEQYFGPGTRLTVT.

The chain recombines TRBV28 with TRBJ1-6, with 7 positions matching TRBD1. V trimming: 1 base; J trimming: 10 bases; junction bases outside the gene matches: 7. The germline gives CDR1 MDHEN, CDR2 SYDVKM. CDR3 length: 15 residues. The CDR3 here is CASSLSYPGGSPLHF. As DNA, the CDR3 is TGTGCCAGCAGTTTATCTTATCCAGGGGGGTCACCCCTCCACTTT. Together with reference TRBV28 and TRBJ1-6, the CDR3 gives the full variable domain: DVKVTQSSRYLVKRTGEKVFLECVQDMDHENMFWYRQDPGLGLRLIYFSYDVKMKEKGDIPEGYSVSREKKERFSLILESASTNQTSMYLCASSLSYPGGSPLHFGNGTRLTVT.

This chain joins TRBV12-3 or TRBV12-4 and TRBJ2-7; 8 bases fit TRBD1. CDR3 size: 13 residues. After removal of 3 bases from V and 3 bases from J, the junction contained 1 base not matched to a gene. The CDR3, as DNA: TGTGCCAGCAGTTTTGGGACAGGCTACGAGCAGTACTTC. Its protein is CASSFGTGYEQYF.

This clone was observed a handful of times. The V gene is TRBV1, the J gene TRBJ1-6; the table gives TRBD1 as D, unverified against the DNA. TRBV1 is a pseudogene. The CDR3 contains 16 residues. The CDR3 region is CTSSQVGDRGRSPLHF. DNA of the CDR3: TGCACCAGCAGCCAAGTTGGGGACAGGGGGCGATCACCCCTCCACTTT.

CDR3 protein: CASSPIAGSFYEQYF. Written as DNA, the CDR3 is TGTGCCAGCAGCCCCATAGCCGGTAGCTTCTACGAGCAGTACTTC. The rearrangement joins TRBV3-1 (or the pseudogene TRBV3-2) to TRBJ2-7, with D hard to call. The CDR3 spans 15 residues. V gave up 4 bases and J gave up 3 bases, with 16 bases separating them. Germline-derived CDR1 and CDR2 are LGHDT and YNNKEL (reference sequence).

V gene TRBV7-2 combines with J gene TRBJ2-5; 8 nucleotides align to TRBD1. The CDR3 consists of 16 residues. The trim removed 4 bases at V and 5 bases at J, leaving 12 bases unmatched. Germline V CDR1 and CDR2: SGHTA, FQGNSA. CDR3 nucleotides: TGTGCCAGCAGCTCCTGGTCGACAGGGGCGGGGGAGACCCAGTACTTC. As protein: CASSSWSTGAGETQYF. Together with reference TRBV7-2 and TRBJ2-5, the CDR3 gives the full variable domain: GAGVSQSPSNKVTEKGKDVELRCDPISGHTALYWYRQSLGQGLEFLIYFQGNSAPDKSGLPSDRFSAERTGGSVSTLTIQRTQQEDSAVYLCASSSWSTGAGETQYFGPGTRLLVL.

V and J are TRBV6-6 and TRBJ2-3; no firm D call. V lost 2 bases and J 4 bases, leaving 13 bases between the germline ends. Germline V gene sequence: CDR1 MNHNY, CDR2 SVGAGI (reference sequence). The CDR3 spans 15 residues. In DNA, the CDR3 is TGTGCCAGCAGTTACGTACCTAGAAGGTCAGATACGCAGTATTTT. It translates to CASSYVPRRSDTQYF.

V gene TRBV15 combines with J gene TRBJ2-3, with D tentatively TRBD1 (6 bases). From germline, CDR1 is LNHNV and CDR2 YYDKDF (reference sequence). The CDR3 length is 16 residues. Trimming shortened V by 0 bases and J by 4 bases, and 14 bases separated the two germline ends. The CDR3 nucleotides are TGTGCCACCAGCAGAGAAGGGGACAAGCTGGCAGATACGCAGTATTTT. Its translation: CATSREGDKLADTQYF.

V usage is TRBV19 and J usage is TRBJ2-7, with 11 bases that match TRBD1. The CDR3 runs 15 residues. Germline-derived CDR1 and CDR2 are LNHDA and SQIVND (reference sequence). Unmatched junction bases numbered 6, after V lost 5 bases and J lost 3 bases. In nucleotides, the CDR3 is TGTGCCAGTAGTCCGGGGACAGGGGGGATCTACGAGCAGTACTTC. The encoded protein is CASSPGTGGIYEQYF.

The chain combines TRBV5-1 with TRBJ1-1; no reliable D call. The germline gives CDR1 SGHRS, CDR2 YFSETQ. The CDR3 consists of 14 residues. The ends were cut back, 4 bases at V and 2 bases at J, with 12 bases in the middle. The CDR3 DNA is TGCGCCAGCAGCCTGGAACTTTCAAACACTGAAGCTTTCTTT. This encodes CASSLELSNTEAFF.

The DNA for the CDR3 is TGTGCCAGCAGTCTCAGGGGCCATGGCACAGATACGCAGTATTTT. The encoded protein is CASSLRGHGTDTQYF. The chain is built from TRBV11-1 and TRBJ2-3, with D possibly TRBD1 on 6 matching bases. Trimming left V 6 bases short and J 1 base short, with 14 bases between. Germline CDR1 and CDR2: SGHAT and FQDESV (reference sequence). CDR3 length equals 15 residues. The variable domain in full, completed from reference TRBV11-1 and TRBJ2-3, reads EAEVAQSPRYKITEKSQAVAFWCDPISGHATLYWYRQILGQGPELLVQFQDESVVDDSQLPKDRFSAERLKGVDSTLKIQPAELGDSAMYLCASSLRGHGTDTQYFGPGTRLTVL.

The V and J genes are TRBV7-8 and TRBJ2-2; unclear D gene. V was trimmed by 2 bases and J by 10 bases, leaving 11 bases between them. This CDR3 has 13 amino acids. Germline V gene lookup returns CDR1 SGHVS and CDR2 FQNEAQ. For the CDR3, the DNA is TGTGCCAGCAGCTTATACCAGGCTGTGGAGCTGTTTTTT. Its protein product is CASSLYQAVELFF.

The V gene is TRBV19, the J gene TRBJ2-7; TRBD2 aligns across 12 bases. With V trimmed by 2 bases and J by 0 bases, 17 bases remained unmatched. The germline CDR1 and CDR2 sequences are LNHDA and SQIVND (reference sequence). This CDR3 has 21 residues. CDR3 residues: CASSIRPVALTSGGISYEQYF. The CDR3 region has the DNA TGTGCCAGTAGTATACGCCCCGTCGCCCTTACTAGCGGGGGGATCTCCTACGAGCAGTACTTC.

The chain couples TRBV5-6 to TRBJ1-1; TRBD1 matches 9 bases. This CDR3 is 15 amino acids long. Germline-derived CDR1 and CDR2 are SGHDT and YYEEEE. The junction had 6 bases not matched to a gene; V was cut back by 1 base and J by 5 bases. The CDR3 reads CASSLIGTGRTEAFF. In DNA form, the CDR3 reads TGTGCCAGCAGCTTGATCGGGACAGGGAGGACTGAAGCTTTCTTT.

This chain uses TRBV10-3 with TRBJ1-3; 7 bases align to TRBD1. CDR1 and CDR2 from the germline V gene are ENHRY and SYGVKD. V shed 6 bases, J shed 0 bases, and the junction held 2 bases outside the gene matches. This CDR3 contains 14 residues. The DNA for the CDR3 is TGTGCCATCAGCGGACAGGCCTCTGGAAACACCATATATTTT. Amino acid sequence: CAISGQASGNTIYF.

The chain has TRBV5-4 and TRBJ1-6; 7 nucleotides match TRBD1. Germline lookup yields CDR1 SGHNT and CDR2 YYREEE (reference sequence). The CDR3 contains 16 residues. V lost 4 bases to trimming and J lost 5 bases; unmatched junction nucleotides: 9. CDR3 protein: CASSTWTGQNNSPLHF. The CDR3 bases are TGTGCCAGCAGCACCTGGACAGGCCAAAATAATTCACCCCTCCACTTT.

Regarding this clone: One end of the junction fails to match germline, which may point to a read error. The same CDR3 arises from other DNA sequences in this sample as well. This rearrangement joins TRBV23-1 to TRBJ1-6; D possibly corresponds to TRBD1 (6 bases). TRBV23-1 is an open reading frame whose function is uncertain. The CDR3 contains 15 residues. This chain's CDR3 is CASSQSGGESSPLHF. The DNA for the CDR3 is TGCGCCAGCAGTCAATCAGGGGGGGAGAGTTCACCTCTCCACTTT.

The genes are TRBV6-5 and TRBJ2-4, with D possibly matching TRBD1 (5 bases). Germline CDR1 MNHEY, CDR2 SVGAGI. Trimming cost V 0 bases and J 9 bases, with 9 bases left between them. This CDR3 is built from 13 residues. In nucleotides, the CDR3 is TGTGCCAGCAGTTACTCGCCAGGGATCATTCAGTACTTC. Amino acid sequence: CASSYSPGIIQYF.

This clone rates as medium-sized. The J gene is TRBJ1-6, the V gene TRBV6-1, with 9 nucleotides matching TRBD1. Germline V gene sequence: CDR1 MNHNS, CDR2 SASEGT. This CDR3 contains 14 residues. V shed 3 bases and J 11 bases; nucleotides not matched to a gene: 5. Written as DNA, the CDR3 is TGTGCCAGCAGTGAGGGACAGGGTCATACACCCCTCCACTTT. Translating it yields CASSEGQGHTPLHF.

The chain carries TRBV28 and TRBJ1-1; D may be TRBD1 (5 bases). Germline-derived CDR1 and CDR2 are MDHEN and SYDVKM. The CDR3 runs 14 residues. Trimming took off 5 bases at V and 6 bases at J, with 16 bases between the two ends. In DNA form, the CDR3 reads TGTGCCAGCAGTCTGGCTTCGGGGGTCCCTGAAGCTTTCTTT. Its protein is CASSLASGVPEAFF.

The V call is TRBV19, the J call TRBJ2-2; D remains ambiguous. The CDR3 runs to 16 residues. Looked up from germline, CDR1 is LNHDA and CDR2 is SQIVND (reference sequence). V lost 3 bases to trimming and J lost 6 bases, with 17 bases between them. CDR3 sequence reads: CASSIQDLRNSGELFF. CDR3 DNA sequence: TGTGCCAGTAGTATTCAAGATCTTCGAAACTCCGGGGAGCTGTTTTTT.

CDR3 nucleotide sequence: TGCGCCAGCAGCCAAGTTCTAGCGGGAGGGCAAGAGACCCAGTACTTC. Protein product: CASSQVLAGGQETQYF. The chain has TRBV4-1 and TRBJ2-5, with 12 positions matching TRBD2. Germline CDR1 and CDR2: MGHRA and YSYEKL. Germline trimming cut 1 base from V and 2 bases from J; bases unmatched to any gene: 2. The CDR3 spans 16 residues.

This chain uses TRBV7-9 with TRBJ1-1, with TRBD1 matching over 10 bases. V shed 5 bases and J 1 base; nucleotides not matched to a gene: 10. This CDR3 is built from 17 residues. Germline V gives CDR1 SEHNR, CDR2 FQNEAQ (reference sequence). CDR3 amino acids: CASSRRQGALKNTEAFF. In DNA, the CDR3 is TGTGCCAGCAGCCGTCGACAGGGGGCGCTTAAGAACACTGAAGCTTTCTTT.

The rearrangement links TRBV13 to TRBJ2-1; 7 positions agree with TRBD1. V lost 5 bases to trimming and J lost 4 bases; unmatched junction nucleotides: 5. Germline assignment: CDR1 PRHDT and CDR2 FYEKMQ (reference sequence). The CDR3 consists of 14 residues. The CDR3 DNA reads TGTGCCAGCAGCCCTGGGACAGATTACAATGAGCAGTTCTTC. This translates into CASSPGTDYNEQFF.

The gene calls are TRBV27 and TRBJ2-7; 8 bases match TRBD2. Germline values: CDR1 MNHEY, CDR2 SMNVEV (reference sequence). CDR3 length: 15 amino acids. V shed 3 bases, J shed 3 bases, and the junction held 7 bases outside the gene matches. The CDR3 here is CASSLGRGGRYEQYF. In DNA form, the CDR3 reads TGTGCCAGCAGTTTGGGACGGGGGGGCCGCTACGAGCAGTACTTC.

The chain has TRBV6-5 and TRBJ1-2; TRBD1 is a possible D gene (6 bases). V was shortened by 8 bases and J by 5 bases, with 15 bases between the two germline ends. Germline values: CDR1 MNHEY, CDR2 SVGAGI. CDR3 size: 13 residues. The CDR3, as DNA: TGTGCCAGCGCCCCGGACAGCCGGTATGGCTACACCTTC. It encodes CASAPDSRYGYTF.